A single sample is the source of the 17 T cell receptor beta chains below, sequenced in a study of T cell responses to AZD1222 COVID-19 vaccine. This table comes from immunoSEQ multiplex PCR, and its TCRdb copy is limited to in-frame clones, with some not included. The profile shows 120,000 or so clones, roughly 88% of them singletons. The specimen was peripheral blood, collected on day 0 of AZD1222 vaccination. All receptors come from an adult in good health.

J is TRBJ1-2 and V is TRBV28, with D unclear. The ends were cut back, 8 bases at V and 5 bases at J, with 9 bases in the middle. Germline CDR1 MDHEN, CDR2 SYDVKM. The CDR3 consists of 11 residues. The CDR3 nucleotides read TGTGCCAGCTCCGTGGGGTATGGCTACACCTTC. Its translation: CASSVGYGYTF.

This chain joins TRBV12-3 or TRBV12-4 and TRBJ2-1, with no clear D. V was pared by 6 bases and J by 8 bases, with 11 bases between. CDR3 length: 12 amino acids. In DNA, the CDR3 is TGTGCCAGCAGCTGGCTTTGGGATGAGCAGTTCTTC. It specifies CASSWLWDEQFF.

This chain connects TRBV7-2 to TRBJ1-2; a possible D gene is TRBD1 (6 bases). Between the trimmed V and J ends, which lost 7 bases and 1 base, there was a span of 25 bases. This CDR3 is 18 amino acids long. CDR1 and CDR2 from the germline V gene are SGHTA and FQGNSA. CDR3 loop: CASTLSSAFGGSNYGYTF. DNA for the CDR3: TGTGCCAGCACCCTCTCAAGTGCCTTCGGGGGCAGTAACTATGGCTACACCTTC.

The gene calls are TRBV19 and TRBJ2-7; the match to TRBD2 covers 8 bases. J gave up 3 bases and V 8 bases, and 9 bases lay outside the gene matches. The germline V gene has CDR1 LNHDA and CDR2 SQIVND (reference sequence). The CDR3 length is 14 residues. The CDR3 here is CASSDGGGIYEQYF. CDR3 DNA sequence: TGTGCCAGTTCGGACGGCGGGGGGATCTACGAGCAGTACTTC.

This chain's CDR3 is CASSPGGPTDTQYF. The DNA of the CDR3 is TGTGCCAGCAGTCCGGGGGGGCCCACAGATACGCAGTATTTT. The chain couples TRBV6-4 to TRBJ2-3; 8 nucleotides match TRBD2. After removal of 5 bases from V and 2 bases from J, the junction contained 3 bases not matched to a gene. Germline values: CDR1 MRHNA, CDR2 SNTAGT. The CDR3 has 14 amino acids.

The gene calls are TRBV28 and TRBJ2-7, with 8 positions matching TRBD1. Germline trimming cut 6 bases from V and 5 bases from J; bases unmatched to any gene: 12. Germline V gene sequence: CDR1 MDHEN, CDR2 SYDVKM. The CDR3 is 15 amino acids. The CDR3 region is CASRPRQGLHHEQYF. The CDR3 nucleotides read TGTGCCAGCAGACCAAGACAGGGGTTGCACCACGAGCAGTACTTC.

J is TRBJ1-4 and V is TRBV21-1. TRBV21-1 counts as a pseudogene. CDR3 size: 14 residues. CDR3 sequence reads: CARPAAQGSEKLFF. CDR3 bases: TGTGCCAGACCTGCGGCCCAAGGGAGTGAAAAACTGTTTTTT.

The rearrangement joins TRBV5-6 to TRBJ2-7; TRBD1 might be the D (5 bases). V gave up 3 bases and J gave up 5 bases, with 6 bases separating them. This CDR3 is 11 amino acids long. From germline, CDR1 is SGHDT and CDR2 YYEEEE. The CDR3 region has the DNA TGTGCCAGCAGCTCAGGGCACGAGCAGTACTTC. Protein: CASSSGHEQYF.

The chain recombines TRBV10-3 with TRBJ1-2, with TRBD1 identical over 11 bases. V trimming: 7 bases; J trimming: 8 bases; junction bases outside the gene matches: 6. From germline, CDR1 is ENHRY and CDR2 SYGVKD. The length of the CDR3 is 13 residues. The CDR3: CAITHGDRGGYTF. The DNA for the CDR3 is TGTGCCATCACCCACGGGGACAGGGGGGGCTACACCTTC.

V and J are TRBV7-2 and TRBJ1-3, with D perhaps matching TRBD1 (6 bases). Per germline, CDR1 SGHTA and CDR2 FQGNSA. The CDR3 contains 17 residues. V lost 2 bases and J 4 bases, leaving 18 bases between the germline ends. The CDR3: CASSLTGVQGSGNTIYF. DNA for the CDR3: TGTGCCAGCAGCTTAACGGGGGTTCAGGGGAGCGGAAACACCATATATTTT.

The chain recombines TRBV27 with TRBJ2-3; 9 nucleotides agree with TRBD2. Germline lookup yields CDR1 MNHEY and CDR2 SMNVEV (reference sequence). Trimming removed 2 bases from V and 3 bases from J; junction bases left unmatched: 6. The CDR3 covers 16 residues. The CDR3 DNA reads TGTGCCAGCAGTTTAAAAGCGGGGGGTAGGACAGATACGCAGTATTTT. It encodes CASSLKAGGRTDTQYF.

The rearrangement joins TRBV21-1 to TRBJ2-2; the listed D gene, TRBD2, was not tested against the DNA. TRBV21-1 has pseudogene status. The CDR3 is 12 amino acids. CDR3 amino acids: CASWREVGELFF. The CDR3 nucleotides are TGTGCCAGCTGGAGGGAGGTAGGGGAGCTGTTTTTT.

The chain uses TRBV12-3 or TRBV12-4 and TRBJ2-4; D perhaps matches TRBD1 (6 bases). The CDR3 consists of 13 residues. Between the trimmed V and J ends, which lost 2 bases and 6 bases, there was a span of 8 bases. Here the CDR3 DNA reads TGTGCCAGCAGTTTATCGGACAGAAACATTCAGTACTTC. Its translation: CASSLSDRNIQYF.

A single count supports this clone. This sequence joins TRBV7-9 and TRBJ2-7; perhaps TRBD1 as D (6 bases). The ends were cut back, 1 base at V and 0 bases at J, with 7 bases in the middle. The germline V gene encodes CDR1 SEHNR and CDR2 FQNEAQ (reference sequence). This CDR3 is 14 amino acids long. In DNA form, the CDR3 reads TGTGCCAGCAGCTTAGAGGGACACTCCTACGAGCAGTACTTC. Translating gives CASSLEGHSYEQYF. The full variable domain, rest sourced from reference TRBV7-9 and TRBJ2-7, is DTGVSQNPRHKITKRGQNVTFRCDPISEHNRLYWYRQTLGQGPEFLTYFQNEAQLEKSRLLSDRFSAERPKGSFSTLEIQRTEQGDSAMYLCASSLEGHSYEQYFGPGTRLTVT.

The genes are TRBV19 and TRBJ1-2; D call uncertain. V gave up 5 bases and J gave up 4 bases, with 14 bases separating them. CDR1 and CDR2 (germline): LNHDA, SQIVND (reference sequence). The CDR3 runs to 14 residues. CDR3 amino acids: CASSSFPGRYGYTF. In nucleotides, the CDR3 is TGTGCCAGTAGTTCTTTCCCGGGTCGCTATGGCTACACCTTC. The whole variable domain, filled in from reference TRBV19 and TRBJ1-2, reads DGGITQSPKYLFRKEGQNVTLSCEQNLNHDAMYWYRQDPGQGLRLIYYSQIVNDFQKGDIAEGYSVSREKKESFPLTVTSAQKNPTAFYLCASSSFPGRYGYTFGSGTRLTVV.

The J gene is TRBJ2-1, the V gene TRBV5-1; the match to TRBD1 covers 7 bases. Per germline, CDR1 SGHRS and CDR2 YFSETQ. The CDR3 covers 14 residues. Trimming at V came to 6 bases and at J to 3 bases, leaving 6 bases not matched to a gene. CDR3 residues: CASNYRDSYNEQFF. The CDR3 region has the DNA TGCGCCAGCAACTACCGGGACAGCTACAATGAGCAGTTCTTC.

The chain joins TRBV10-3 to TRBJ1-4; D gene unclear. The CDR3 consists of 14 residues. Trimming stripped 7 bases from V and 7 bases from J, with 16 bases between. Germline CDR1 is ENHRY and CDR2 is SYGVKD. The CDR3, as DNA: TGTGCCATCAAACCAGACGGGGATGGTGAAAAACTGTTTTTT. Encoded protein: CAIKPDGDGEKLFF.